The clone carrying this TCR beta chain was seen at least ten times. Its cognate antigen is unknown. As for time point: technical triplicate 3. It was from 2 million PBMCs stored at -80 C that the unsorted libraries were obtained. V was cut by 7 bases and J by 2 bases, with 10 bases left in between. This CDR3 spans 13 amino acids. Germline V gene data show CDR1 as SGDLS and CDR2 as YYNGEE. The data are from a study of neurological immune-mediated disorders. Study-level points and caveats: Multiple sclerosis, the disease with the least TCR clonal expansion, fell below healthy controls, whereas HTLV-1-associated myelopathy showed the most. No expanded-clone CDR3 amino acid sequence recurred across subjects, suggesting private TCR-beta repertoires.

cDNA synthesis was performed by 5'RACE with 10-nucleotide random UMIs. One entry per CDR3 protein, called by TCRdb with MiXCR from the 5' RACE reads. The data hold about 44,000 distinct CDR3 sequences, with 20% to 25% observed a single time. The chain employs TRBV9 and TRBJ2-1; D gene unclear. The source is a man between 60 and 75 years old with HTLV-1-associated myelopathy (HAM/TSP). The specimen was PBMCs. Here the CDR3 reads CASGLDPYNEQFF. CDR3 sequence (DNA): TGTGCCAGCGGTTTGGATCCCTACAATGAGCAGTTCTTC.